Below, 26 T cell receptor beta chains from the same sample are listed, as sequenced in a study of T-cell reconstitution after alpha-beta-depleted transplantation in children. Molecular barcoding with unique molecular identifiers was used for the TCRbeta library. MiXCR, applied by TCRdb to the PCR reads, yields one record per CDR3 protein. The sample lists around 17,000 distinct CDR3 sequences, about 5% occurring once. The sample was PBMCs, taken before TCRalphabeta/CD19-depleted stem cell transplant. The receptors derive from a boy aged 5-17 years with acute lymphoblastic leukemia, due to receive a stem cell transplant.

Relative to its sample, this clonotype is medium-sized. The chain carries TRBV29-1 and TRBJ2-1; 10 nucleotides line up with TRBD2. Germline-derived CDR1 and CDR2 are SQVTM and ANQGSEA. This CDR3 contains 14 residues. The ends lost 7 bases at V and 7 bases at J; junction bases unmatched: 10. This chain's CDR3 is CSARLAGVKNEQFF. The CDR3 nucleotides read TGCAGCGCTCGGCTAGCGGGAGTAAAGAATGAGCAGTTCTTC.

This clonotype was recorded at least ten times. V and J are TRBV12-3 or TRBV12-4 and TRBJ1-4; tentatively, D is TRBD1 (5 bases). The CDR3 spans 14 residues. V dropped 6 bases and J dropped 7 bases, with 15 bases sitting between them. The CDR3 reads CASRRQGWGEKLFF. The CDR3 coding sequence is TGTGCCAGCAGGCGTCAGGGTTGGGGTGAAAAACTGTTTTTT.

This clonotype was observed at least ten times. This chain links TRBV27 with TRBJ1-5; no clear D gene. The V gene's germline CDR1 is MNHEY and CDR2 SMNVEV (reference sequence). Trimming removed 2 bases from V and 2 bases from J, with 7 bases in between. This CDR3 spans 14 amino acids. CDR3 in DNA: TGTGCCAGCAGTTTACTAGACGGCAATCAGCCCCAGCATTTT. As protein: CASSLLDGNQPQHF.

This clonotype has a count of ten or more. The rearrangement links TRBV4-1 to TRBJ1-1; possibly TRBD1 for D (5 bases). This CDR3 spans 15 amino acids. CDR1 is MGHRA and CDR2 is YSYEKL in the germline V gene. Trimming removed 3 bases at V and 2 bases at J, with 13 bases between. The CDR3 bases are TGCGCCAGCAGCCAGGGGGAGACAGTAAACACTGAAGCTTTCTTT. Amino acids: CASSQGETVNTEAFF.

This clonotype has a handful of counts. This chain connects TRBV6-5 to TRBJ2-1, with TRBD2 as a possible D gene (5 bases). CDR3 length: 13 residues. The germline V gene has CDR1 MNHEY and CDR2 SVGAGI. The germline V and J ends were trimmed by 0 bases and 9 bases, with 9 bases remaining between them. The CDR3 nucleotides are TGTGCCAGCAGTTACTCGACGGGAACTGAGCAGTTCTTC. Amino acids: CASSYSTGTEQFF.

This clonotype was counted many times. The CDR3: CASSEEGLAGAEQYF. The DNA for the CDR3 is TGTGCCAGCAGCGAAGAGGGACTAGCGGGAGCCGAGCAGTACTTC. This chain links TRBV7-3 with TRBJ2-7; TRBD2 matches 14 bases. Germline CDR1 SGHTA, CDR2 FQGTGA. This CDR3 comprises 15 residues. V lost 5 bases to trimming and J lost 6 bases; unmatched junction nucleotides: 6.

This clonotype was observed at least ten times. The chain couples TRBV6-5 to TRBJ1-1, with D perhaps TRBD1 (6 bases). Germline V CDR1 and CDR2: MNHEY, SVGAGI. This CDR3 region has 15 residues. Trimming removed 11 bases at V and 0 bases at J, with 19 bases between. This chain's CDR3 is CAGRLYRALNTEAFF. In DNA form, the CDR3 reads TGTGCCGGAAGACTTTACAGGGCCCTGAACACTGAAGCTTTCTTT.

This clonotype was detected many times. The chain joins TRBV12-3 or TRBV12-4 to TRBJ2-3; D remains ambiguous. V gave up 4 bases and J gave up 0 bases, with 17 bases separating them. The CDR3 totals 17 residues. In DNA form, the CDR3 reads TGTGCCAGCAGTTCAGGTTCTTGGCTCAATAGCACAGATACGCAGTATTTT. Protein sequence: CASSSGSWLNSTDTQYF.

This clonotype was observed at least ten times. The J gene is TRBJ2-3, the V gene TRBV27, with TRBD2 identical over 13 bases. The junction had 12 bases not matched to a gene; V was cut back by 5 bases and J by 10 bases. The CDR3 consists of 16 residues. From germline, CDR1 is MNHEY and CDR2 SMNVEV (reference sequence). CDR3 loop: CASSLTTSGRGEPQYF. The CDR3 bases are TGTGCCAGCAGTCTCACAACTAGCGGGAGGGGCGAGCCGCAGTATTTT.

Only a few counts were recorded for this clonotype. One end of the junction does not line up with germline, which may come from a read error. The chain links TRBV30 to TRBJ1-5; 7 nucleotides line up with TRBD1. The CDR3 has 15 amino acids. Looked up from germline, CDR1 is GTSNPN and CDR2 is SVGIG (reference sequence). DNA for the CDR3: TGTGCCTGGAGAGACAGACAGGGTTGGAATCGGCCCCAGCATTTT. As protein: CAWRDRQGWNRPQHF.

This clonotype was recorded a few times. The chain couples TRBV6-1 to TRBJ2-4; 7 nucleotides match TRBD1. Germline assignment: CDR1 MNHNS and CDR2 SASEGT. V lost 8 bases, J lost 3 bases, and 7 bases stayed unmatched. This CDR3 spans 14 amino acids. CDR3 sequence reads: CASWTGGGKNIQYF. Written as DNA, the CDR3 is TGTGCCAGCTGGACAGGCGGCGGCAAAAACATTCAGTACTTC.

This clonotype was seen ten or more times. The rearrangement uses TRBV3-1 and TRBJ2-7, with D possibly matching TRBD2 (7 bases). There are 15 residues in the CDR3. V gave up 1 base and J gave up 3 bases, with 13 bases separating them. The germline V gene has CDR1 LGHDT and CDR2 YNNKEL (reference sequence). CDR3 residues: CASSQGSGGGYEQYF. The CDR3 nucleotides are TGTGCCAGCAGCCAAGGATCGGGGGGCGGCTACGAGCAGTACTTC.

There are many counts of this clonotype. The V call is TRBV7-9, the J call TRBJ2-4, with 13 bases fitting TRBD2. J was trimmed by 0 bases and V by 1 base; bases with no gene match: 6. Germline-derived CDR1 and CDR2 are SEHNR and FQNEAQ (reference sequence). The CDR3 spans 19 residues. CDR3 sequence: CASSLELAGGPVAKNIQYF. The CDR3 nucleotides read TGTGCCAGCAGCTTAGAACTAGCGGGAGGGCCGGTAGCCAAAAACATTCAGTACTTC.

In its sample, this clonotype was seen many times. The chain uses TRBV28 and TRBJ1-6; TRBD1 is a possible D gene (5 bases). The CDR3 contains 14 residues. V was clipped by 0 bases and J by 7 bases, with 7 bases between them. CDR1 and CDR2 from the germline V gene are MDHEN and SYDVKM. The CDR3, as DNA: TGTGCCAGCAGTTTATGGGACACGAATTCACCCCTCCACTTT. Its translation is CASSLWDTNSPLHF.

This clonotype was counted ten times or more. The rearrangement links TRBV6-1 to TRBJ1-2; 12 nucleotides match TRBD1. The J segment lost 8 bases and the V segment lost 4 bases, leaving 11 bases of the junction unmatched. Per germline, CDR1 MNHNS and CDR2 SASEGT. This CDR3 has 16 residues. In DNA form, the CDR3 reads TGTGCCAGCAGTGGATCCGGGACAGGGGGCTTATGGGGCTACACCTTC. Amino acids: CASSGSGTGGLWGYTF.

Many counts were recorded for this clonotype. The CDR3 is CASSQERTFYTGELFF. The CDR3 DNA sequence: TGTGCCAGCAGCCAAGAGAGGACTTTCTACACCGGGGAGCTGTTTTTT. The chain links TRBV4-2 to TRBJ2-2; TRBD2 is a possible D gene (5 bases). CDR1 LGHNA and CDR2 YNFKEQ come from the germline V gene. V lost 0 bases to trimming and J lost 3 bases, with 11 bases between them. The CDR3 is 16 residues long.

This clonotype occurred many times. The CDR3 loop is CSLNRQTSGTYNEQFF. In DNA form, the CDR3 reads TGCAGTCTAAATCGACAGACTAGCGGAACCTACAATGAGCAGTTCTTC. The chain has TRBV20-1 and TRBJ2-1, with 9 bases that match TRBD2. Germline CDR1 reads DFQATT; CDR2 reads SNEGSKA (reference sequence). The CDR3 is 16 residues long. V was clipped by 8 bases and J by 2 bases; unmatched bases: 13.

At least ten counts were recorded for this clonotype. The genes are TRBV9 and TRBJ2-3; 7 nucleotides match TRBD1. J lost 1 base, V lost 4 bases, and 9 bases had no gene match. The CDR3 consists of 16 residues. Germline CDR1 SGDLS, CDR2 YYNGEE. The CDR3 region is CASSRQGQQGTDTQYF. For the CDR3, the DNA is TGTGCCAGCAGCCGCCAGGGACAGCAGGGCACAGATACGCAGTATTTT.

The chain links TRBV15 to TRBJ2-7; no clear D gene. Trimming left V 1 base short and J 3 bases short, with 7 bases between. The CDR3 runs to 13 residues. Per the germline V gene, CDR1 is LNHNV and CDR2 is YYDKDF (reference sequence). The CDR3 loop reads CATSRGLNYEQYF. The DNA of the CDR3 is TGTGCCACCAGCAGAGGATTAAACTACGAGCAGTACTTC.

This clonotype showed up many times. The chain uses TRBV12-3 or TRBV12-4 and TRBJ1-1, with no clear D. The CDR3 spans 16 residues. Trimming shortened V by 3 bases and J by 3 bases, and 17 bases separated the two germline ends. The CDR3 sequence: CASSFGTASVDTEAFF. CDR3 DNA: TGTGCCAGCAGTTTCGGTACGGCCAGTGTGGACACTGAAGCTTTCTTT.

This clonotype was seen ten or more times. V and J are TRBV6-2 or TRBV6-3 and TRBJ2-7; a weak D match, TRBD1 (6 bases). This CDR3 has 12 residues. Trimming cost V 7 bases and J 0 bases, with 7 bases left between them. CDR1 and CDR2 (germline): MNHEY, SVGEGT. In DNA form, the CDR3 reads TGTGCCAGCACGGACAGCTCCTACGAGCAGTACTTC. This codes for CASTDSSYEQYF.

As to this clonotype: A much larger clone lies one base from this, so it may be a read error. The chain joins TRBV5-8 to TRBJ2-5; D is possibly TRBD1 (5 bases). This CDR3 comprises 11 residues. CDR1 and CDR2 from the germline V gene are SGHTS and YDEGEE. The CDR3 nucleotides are TGTGTCAGCAGAGCAGGGGAGACCCAGTACTTC. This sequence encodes CVSRAGETQYF.

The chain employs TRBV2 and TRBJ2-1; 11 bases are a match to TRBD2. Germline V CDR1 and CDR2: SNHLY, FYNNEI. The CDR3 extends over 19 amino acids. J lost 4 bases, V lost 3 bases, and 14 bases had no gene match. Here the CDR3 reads CASSELAGGLTIPYNEQFF. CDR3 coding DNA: TGTGCCAGCAGTGAGCTAGCGGGAGGCCTTACCATACCTTACAATGAGCAGTTCTTC.

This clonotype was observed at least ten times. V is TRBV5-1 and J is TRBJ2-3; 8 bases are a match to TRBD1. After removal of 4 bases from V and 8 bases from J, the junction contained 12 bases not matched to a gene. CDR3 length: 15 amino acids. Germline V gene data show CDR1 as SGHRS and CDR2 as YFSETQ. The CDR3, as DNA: TGCGCCAGCAGCACGTCGGACAGGGTGAGGGTTACGCAGTATTTT. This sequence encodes CASSTSDRVRVTQYF.

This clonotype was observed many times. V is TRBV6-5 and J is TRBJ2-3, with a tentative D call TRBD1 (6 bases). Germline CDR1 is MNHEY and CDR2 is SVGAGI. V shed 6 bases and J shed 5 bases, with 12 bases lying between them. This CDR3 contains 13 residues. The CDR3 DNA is TGTGCCAGCAGGCGAGGGGGTGGAGATACGCAGTATTTT. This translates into CASRRGGGDTQYF.

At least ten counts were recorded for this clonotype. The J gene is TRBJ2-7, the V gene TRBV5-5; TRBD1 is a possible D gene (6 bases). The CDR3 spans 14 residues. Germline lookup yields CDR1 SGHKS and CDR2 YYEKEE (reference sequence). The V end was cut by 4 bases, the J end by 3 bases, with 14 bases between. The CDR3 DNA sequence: TGTGCCAGCAGCACAGGGACAATGGACTACGAGCAGTACTTC. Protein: CASSTGTMDYEQYF.